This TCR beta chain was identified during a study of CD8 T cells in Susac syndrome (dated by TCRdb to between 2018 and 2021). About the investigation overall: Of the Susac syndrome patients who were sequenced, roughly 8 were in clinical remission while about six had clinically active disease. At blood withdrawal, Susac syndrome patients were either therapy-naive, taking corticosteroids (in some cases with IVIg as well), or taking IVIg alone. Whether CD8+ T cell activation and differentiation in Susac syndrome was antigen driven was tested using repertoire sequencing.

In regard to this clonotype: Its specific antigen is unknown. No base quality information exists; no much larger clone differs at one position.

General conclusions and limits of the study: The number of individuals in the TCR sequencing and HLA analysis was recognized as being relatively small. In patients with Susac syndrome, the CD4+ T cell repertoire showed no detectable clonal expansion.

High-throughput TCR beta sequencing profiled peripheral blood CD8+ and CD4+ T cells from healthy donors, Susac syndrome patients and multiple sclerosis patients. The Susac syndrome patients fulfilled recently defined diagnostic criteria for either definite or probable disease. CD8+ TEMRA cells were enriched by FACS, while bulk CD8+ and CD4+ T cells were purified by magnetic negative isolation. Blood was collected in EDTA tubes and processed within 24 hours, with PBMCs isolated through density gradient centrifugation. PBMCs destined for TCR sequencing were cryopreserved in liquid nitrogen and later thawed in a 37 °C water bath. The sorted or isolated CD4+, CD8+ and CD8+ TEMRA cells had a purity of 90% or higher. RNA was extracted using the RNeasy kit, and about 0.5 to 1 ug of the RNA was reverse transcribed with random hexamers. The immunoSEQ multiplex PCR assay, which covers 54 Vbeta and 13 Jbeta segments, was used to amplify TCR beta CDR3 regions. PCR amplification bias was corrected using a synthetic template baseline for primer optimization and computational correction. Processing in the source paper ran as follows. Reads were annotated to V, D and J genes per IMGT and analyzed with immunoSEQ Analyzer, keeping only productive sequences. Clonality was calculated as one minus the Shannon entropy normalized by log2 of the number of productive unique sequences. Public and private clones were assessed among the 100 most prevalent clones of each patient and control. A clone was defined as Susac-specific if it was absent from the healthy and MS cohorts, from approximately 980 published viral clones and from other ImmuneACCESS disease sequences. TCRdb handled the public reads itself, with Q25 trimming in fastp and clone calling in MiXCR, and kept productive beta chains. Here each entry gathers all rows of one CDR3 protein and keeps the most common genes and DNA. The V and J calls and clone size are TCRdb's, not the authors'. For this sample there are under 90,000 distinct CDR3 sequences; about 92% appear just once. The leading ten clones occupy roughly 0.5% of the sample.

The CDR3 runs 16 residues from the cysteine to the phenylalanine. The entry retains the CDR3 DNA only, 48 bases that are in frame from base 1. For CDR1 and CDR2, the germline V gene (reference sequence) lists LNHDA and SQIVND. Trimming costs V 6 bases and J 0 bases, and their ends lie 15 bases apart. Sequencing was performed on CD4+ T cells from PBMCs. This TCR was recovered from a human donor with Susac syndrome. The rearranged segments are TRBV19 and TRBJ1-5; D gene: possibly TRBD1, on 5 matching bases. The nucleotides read TGTGCCAGTAGCTTAATGGGACGGTATAGCAATCAGCCCCAGCATTTT. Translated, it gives CASSLMGRYSNQPQHF.